This T cell receptor beta chain was retrieved from a study of T-cell reconstitution after alpha-beta-depleted transplantation in children. Study-level points and caveats: After transplant, at about two months, alpha-beta T cells were reportedly derived from several hundred expanded graft clones.

The CDR3 is 13 residues long. Trimming took off 2 bases at V and 5 bases at J, with 7 bases between the two ends. CDR1 and CDR2 (germline): MDHEN, SYDVKM. This clonotype was observed a few times. The antigen remains undetermined. During its preparation, the TCRbeta library received unique molecular identifiers. TCRdb processed the PCR reads anew with MiXCR; each CDR3 protein has one entry. This sample has over 80,000 distinct CDR3 sequences; more than 20% occur once, and the top ten carry 20% to 25%. The sample here was PBMCs, taken before TCRalphabeta/CD19-depleted stem cell transplant. The sequence came from a boy aged 2 to 9 with acute lymphoblastic leukemia, due to receive a stem cell transplant. The J gene is TRBJ2-1, the V gene TRBV28; the D is unclear. CDR3 sequence: CASSLSTHNEQFF. DNA for the CDR3: TGTGCCAGCAGTTTAAGTACCCACAATGAGCAGTTCTTC.